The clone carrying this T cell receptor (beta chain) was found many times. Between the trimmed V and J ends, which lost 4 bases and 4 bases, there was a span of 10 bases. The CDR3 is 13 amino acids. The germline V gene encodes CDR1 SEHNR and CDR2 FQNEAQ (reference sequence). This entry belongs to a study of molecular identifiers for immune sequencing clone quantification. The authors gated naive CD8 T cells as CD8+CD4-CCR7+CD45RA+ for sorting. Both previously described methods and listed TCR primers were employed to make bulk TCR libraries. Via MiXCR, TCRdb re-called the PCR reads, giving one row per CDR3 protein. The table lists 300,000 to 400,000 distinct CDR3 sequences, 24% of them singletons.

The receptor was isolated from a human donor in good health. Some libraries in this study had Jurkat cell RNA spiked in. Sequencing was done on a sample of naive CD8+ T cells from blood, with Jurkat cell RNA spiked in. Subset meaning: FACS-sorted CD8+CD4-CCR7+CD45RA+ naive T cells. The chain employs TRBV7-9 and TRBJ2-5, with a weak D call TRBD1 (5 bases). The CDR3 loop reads CASSSADRETQYF. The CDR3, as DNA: TGTGCCAGCAGCTCCGCCGACAGAGAGACCCAGTACTTC.